This T cell receptor beta chain stems from a study of vaccination effects on CD4 cells after COVID-19. On this clone: The antigen remains unidentified.

Libraries were prepared by immunoSEQ multiplex PCR; TCRdb keeps only in-frame clonotypes and omits some of them. The table lists roughly 24,000 clones, 73% of them singletons. Sequencing was preceded by expansion of antigen-specific CD4+ T cells with viral peptide pools in the ViraFEST assay. Cultured cells yielded isolated CD4+ T cells after approximately nine days. According to the study, vaccine recipients showed no prior SARS-CoV-2 infection and negative nucleocapsid antibodies. Approximately 2.2 million PBMC per well received 9 to 10 IU/ml IL-2 and 8 to 10 ug/ml peptides in culture. The germline V gene encodes CDR1 GTSNPN and CDR2 SVGIG (reference sequence). This CDR3 spans 15 amino acids. Trimming removed 1 base from V and 1 base from J; junction bases left unmatched: 0.

Sequenced material: CD4+ T cells from PBMCs cultured with SARS-CoV-2 spike peptides, taken before COVID-19 vaccination. The chain links TRBV30 to TRBJ2-1; 11 bases are a match to TRBD1. The sequence was collected from a human donor who received a COVID-19 vaccine. The CDR3 here is CAWSGDRGSYNEQFF. Written as DNA, the CDR3 is TGTGCCTGGAGTGGGGACAGGGGGTCCTACAATGAGCAGTTCTTC.